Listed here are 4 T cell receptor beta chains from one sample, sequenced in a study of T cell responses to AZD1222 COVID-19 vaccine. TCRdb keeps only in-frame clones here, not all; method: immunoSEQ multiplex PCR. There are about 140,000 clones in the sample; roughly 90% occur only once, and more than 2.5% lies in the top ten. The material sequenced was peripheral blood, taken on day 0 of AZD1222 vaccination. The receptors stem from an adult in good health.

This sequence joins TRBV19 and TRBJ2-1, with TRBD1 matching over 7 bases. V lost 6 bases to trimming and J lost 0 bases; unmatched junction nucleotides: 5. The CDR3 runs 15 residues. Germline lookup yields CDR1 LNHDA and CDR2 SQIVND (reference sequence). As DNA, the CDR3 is TGTGCCAGTAGAGGCCCAGGGGGCTCCTACAATGAGCAGTTCTTC. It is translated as CASRGPGGSYNEQFF. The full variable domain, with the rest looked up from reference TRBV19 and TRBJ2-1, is DGGITQSPKYLFRKEGQNVTLSCEQNLNHDAMYWYRQDPGQGLRLIYYSQIVNDFQKGDIAEGYSVSREKKESFPLTVTSAQKNPTAFYLCASRGPGGSYNEQFFGPGTRLTVL.

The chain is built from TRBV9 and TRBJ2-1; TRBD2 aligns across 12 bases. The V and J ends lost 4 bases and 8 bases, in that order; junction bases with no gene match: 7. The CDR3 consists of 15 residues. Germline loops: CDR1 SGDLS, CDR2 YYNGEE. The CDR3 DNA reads TGTGCCAGCAGCTTACTAGCGGGAGGAGGAGATGAGCAGTTCTTC. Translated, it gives CASSLLAGGGDEQFF.

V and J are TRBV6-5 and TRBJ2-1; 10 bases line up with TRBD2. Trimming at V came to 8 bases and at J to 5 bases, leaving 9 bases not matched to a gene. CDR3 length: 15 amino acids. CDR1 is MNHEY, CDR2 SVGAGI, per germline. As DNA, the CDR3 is TGTGCCAGCGGCGGGGTAGGACTAGCGGACAATGAGCAGTTCTTC. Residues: CASGGVGLADNEQFF.

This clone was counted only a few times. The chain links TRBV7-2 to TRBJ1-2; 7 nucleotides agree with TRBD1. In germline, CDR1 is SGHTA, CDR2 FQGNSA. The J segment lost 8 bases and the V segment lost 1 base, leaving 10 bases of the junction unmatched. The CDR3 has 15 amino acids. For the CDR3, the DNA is TGTGCCAGCAGCTTAGTGCCAGGGGGACGGGGAGGCTACACCTTC. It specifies CASSLVPGGRGGYTF. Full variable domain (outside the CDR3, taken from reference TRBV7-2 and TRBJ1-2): GAGVSQSPSNKVTEKGKDVELRCDPISGHTALYWYRQSLGQGLEFLIYFQGNSAPDKSGLPSDRFSAERTGGSVSTLTIQRTQQEDSAVYLCASSLVPGGRGGYTFGSGTRLTVV.